The text below deals with one TCR beta chain. The antigen is unknown. These data originate in a study of T cell repertoires in cytomegalovirus infection. Germline CDR1 MDHEN, CDR2 SYDVKM. Trimming left V 2 bases short and J 6 bases short, with 8 bases between. This CDR3 spans 12 amino acids. TCRdb re-called the reads through MiXCR, storing one row per CDR3 protein. The profile shows some 350,000 distinct CDR3 sequences, roughly 28% of them singletons. The chain uses TRBV28 and TRBJ2-7, with D uncertain. Sequences were derived from cultured PBMCs, sampled from culture after CMV antigen stimulation. The TCR comes from a human donor in good health (CMV status not recorded). Some clones in this sample may be carry-over from other donors' samples. CDR3 DNA: TGTGCCAGCAGTTTAGAGCACTCCGAGCAGTACTTC. Translating it yields CASSLEHSEQYF.